This TCR beta chain was found in a study of Ad26.COV2.S vaccination and SARS-CoV-2 variants (dated by TCRdb to about 2021). Context from the whole study: Donors in the vaccine arm were drawn from COV1001, a multicentre, randomized, double-blind, placebo-controlled phase I-IIa trial testing Ad26.COV2.S in healthy adults. TCRbeta repertoire sequencing was used to assess the specificity and breadth of SARS-CoV-2-reactive T cell receptors after Ad26.COV2.S vaccination. Investigators did not know the trial group allocation while performing experiments and assessing outcomes. Trial participants were randomized into five groups of five: low-dose or high-dose Ad26.COV2.S given once or twice, or placebo on both occasions. Dosing of Ad26.COV2.S was intramuscular, at either 5x10^10 or 1x10^11 viral particles, delivered as one shot or as two shots spaced 56 days apart. The TCR-sequenced set comprised around 30 samples: some 19 Ad26.COV2.S vaccine recipients, 5 placebo recipients and 8 SARS-CoV-2 convalescent individuals.

A word on this clone: The target of this receptor is not known. No quality values exist for individual bases; no much larger clone is one base distant.

The treatment or condition label corresponds to: around 19 received Ad26.COV2.S at low or high dose, single or two shots; 5 received placebo; per-sample allocation not given. For vaccine and placebo recipients, repertoires were sequenced using samples collected on day 63 after the first injection. In Cohort 1b, 25 to 30 adults aged 18-55 years were enrolled at a single site in Boston, USA, between 29 July and 7 August 2020. Ad26.COV2.S consisted of a replication-incompetent adenovirus type 26 vector by which a prefusion-stabilized SARS-CoV-2 spike protein from the original Wuhan strain was expressed. The immunoSEQ Assay was the method used to sequence TCRbeta CDR3 regions. After extraction, genomic DNA underwent amplification by bias-controlled multiplex PCR, followed by high-throughput sequencing. The study's processing was this. To quantify the absolute abundance of every unique TCRbeta CDR3 region, sequences were collapsed and filtered. Usable DNA was measured by amplifying reference genes present in all nucleated cells, and TCRbeta template counts were normalized to that usable DNA to estimate T cell fraction. Repertoire TCRs were annotated as SARS-CoV-2-specific when V gene, CDR3 amino acid sequence and J gene were exactly matched to a known reactive TCR set. The reference SARS-CoV-2 TCR set came from MIRA and was filtered for enrichment in COVID-19-positive ImmuneCODE repertoires, removing public or cross-reactive TCRs. Using the MIRA antigens, annotated TCRs were further analysed by specific ORF or by position within an ORF. Breadth was defined as the number of annotated unique rearrangements divided by the total number of unique productive rearrangements, and depth was defined as the summed frequency of the annotated unique rearrangements. Two-sided Wilcoxon rank-sum tests were applied when comparing TCR breadth between groups. TCRdb retrieved this table from immuneACCESS and kept in-frame rearrangements only. Not all clones are present; in checked studies, unresolved V genes account for under half, and no reason is known for the remainder. V, J and clone size derive from that table, while D and trimming were established from the DNA sequence. This sample holds around 300,000 clones; under 90% were observed only once. In total, the top ten clones hold 5.5% of the sample.

CDR1 and CDR2, per the germline V gene, are WSHSY and SAAADI. V is shortened by 1 base, J by 7 bases, and the region joining them spans 19 bases. Spanning cysteine to phenylalanine, the CDR3 consists of 16 amino acids. Left in the record is the CDR3 DNA by itself, 48 bases read in frame from the first base. General study outcomes and caveats: After vaccination, substantial breadth of spike-specific CD8+ and CD4+ T cell responses was reported. Vaccine and placebo recipients had comparable non-spike TCR breadth, which fits with the vaccine containing only spike. Spike-specific TCR breadth was higher in Ad26.COV2.S recipients than in placebo recipients (P = 0.0014). The authors noted that total T cell responses may have been underestimated by the TCR breadth and depth analyses. Comparing responses between vaccine doses or regimens was not something the study was powered to do.

Source: peripheral blood, taken in a trial of Ad26.COV2.S vaccine versus placebo. The source is a person aged 18-65 years who received the Ad26.COV2.S COVID-19 vaccine or a placebo. The sequence is built from TRBV10-2 and TRBJ2-5; confidence is insufficient to name the D gene. The DNA sequence is as follows: TGCGCCAGCAGTGAGTTCACACGGAGACGACCGGCGACCCAGTACTTC. The translation is CASSEFTRRRPATQYF.